These T cell receptor beta chains were read from a single sample in a study of cytomegalovirus exposure and HLA in healthy donors. The table came from immunoSEQ multiplex PCR; TCRdb's copy has only in-frame clones and leaves some out. Among some 180,000 clones listed, roughly 87% were seen once. The sample consisted of PBMCs. The receptors here all came from a girl less than two years old in good health and CMV-seronegative. CDR3s include the opening cysteine and the closing phenylalanine or tryptophan. Fields, in order: CDR3 length, D gene, J gene, clone size, V gene, CDR3 DNA, CDR3 protein. The D gene is left open where the match is weak. Not every row has a clone size; where given, it reads once, few, many or a size class.

length: 13
D: -
J: TRBJ2-1
size: -
V: TRBV7-3
DNA: TGTGCCAGCAGCCCGTACAGCGGGAATGAGCAGTTCTTC
CDR3: CASSPYSGNEQFF

length: 15
D: TRBD1
J: TRBJ2-5
size: -
V: TRBV27
DNA: TGTGCCAGCAGTCACCTGGGACAGACACAAGAGACCCAGTACTTC
CDR3: CASSHLGQTQETQYF

length: 15
D: -
J: TRBJ1-4
size: -
V: TRBV27
DNA: TGTGCCACCGCCGGGACATCGGCCTATAATGAAAAACTGTTTTTT
CDR3: CATAGTSAYNEKLFF

length: 16
D: -
J: TRBJ2-1
size: -
V: TRBV4-1
DNA: TGCGCCAGCAGCCAAGGAGGGGGACCAAATCGTAATGAGCAGTTCTTC
CDR3: CASSQGGGPNRNEQFF

length: 14
D: -
J: TRBJ2-1
size: -
V: TRBV7-3
DNA: TGTGCCAGCAGCTTTCACCGGGACTACAATGAGCAGTTCTTC
CDR3: CASSFHRDYNEQFF

length: 15
D: -
J: TRBJ2-3
size: -
V: TRBV30
DNA: TGTGCCTGGAGCCGCCAGAGACTTAGCACAGATACGCAGTATTTT
CDR3: CAWSRQRLSTDTQYF

length: 17
D: TRBD2
J: TRBJ2-3
size: -
V: TRBV4-1
DNA: TGCGCCAGCAGCCAAGACCCGGGACTAGATCGTAGCGATACGCAGTATTTT
CDR3: CASSQDPGLDRSDTQYF

length: 13
D: -
J: TRBJ2-5
size: once
V: TRBV7-3
DNA: TGTGCCAGCAGCCCCGGGACTCAAGAGACCCAGTACTTC
CDR3: CASSPGTQETQYF

length: 14
D: -
J: TRBJ2-7
size: -
V: TRBV4-3
DNA: TGCGCCAGCAGCCGGGACATCCTCTCCTACGAGCAGTACTTC
CDR3: CASSRDILSYEQYF

length: 13
D: -
J: TRBJ1-1
size: -
V: TRBV7-2
DNA: TGTGCCAGCAGCTCACAGGGTAACACTGAAGCTTTCTTT
CDR3: CASSSQGNTEAFF

length: 13
D: TRBD1
J: TRBJ2-7
size: once
V: TRBV7-2
DNA: TGTGCCAGCAGCTTGACAGGGGACCACGAGCAGTACTTC
CDR3: CASSLTGDHEQYF

length: 14
D: -
J: TRBJ1-2
size: -
V: TRBV2
DNA: TGTGCCAGCAGTGTACAGACCGCTAACTATGGCTACACCTTC
CDR3: CASSVQTANYGYTF

length: 13
D: -
J: TRBJ1-3
size: -
V: TRBV5-3
DNA: TGTGCCAGAAGCAGGGAGGCTGGAAACACCATATATTTT
CDR3: CARSREAGNTIYF

length: 18
D: -
J: TRBJ2-3
size: -
V: TRBV27
DNA: TGTGCCAGCAGTTTATCCGCCCCCCTCGCGGGGAGCACAGATACGCAGTATTTT
CDR3: CASSLSAPLAGSTDTQYF

length: 17
D: TRBD2
J: TRBJ2-3
size: few
V: TRBV5-4
DNA: TGTGCCAGCAGCTTGAGGGCGGGGGGGCCCTTCACAGATACGCAGTATTTT
CDR3: CASSLRAGGPFTDTQYF

length: 15
D: -
J: TRBJ1-6
size: -
V: TRBV18
DNA: TGTGCCAGCTCACCAGAGGCGGGGGGTAATTCACCCCTCCACTTT
CDR3: CASSPEAGGNSPLHF

length: 17
D: TRBD1
J: TRBJ1-4
size: -
V: TRBV18
DNA: TGTGCCAGCTCACCCCGAGGGACAGGGGGCAGCTATGAAAAACTGTTTTTT
CDR3: CASSPRGTGGSYEKLFF

length: 12
D: TRBD1
J: TRBJ2-5
size: -
V: TRBV7-9
DNA: TGTGCCAGCAGCCAGGACAGGGAGACCCAGTACTTC
CDR3: CASSQDRETQYF

length: 16
D: TRBD2
J: TRBJ2-5
size: -
V: TRBV5-4
DNA: TGTGCCAGCAGCTCGACCCGACTAGCGGATGAAGAGACCCAGTACTTC
CDR3: CASSSTRLADEETQYF

length: 14
D: TRBD1
J: TRBJ1-4
size: once
V: TRBV5-4
DNA: TGTGCCAGCAGCTTGGGACAGGGAGTTGGAAAACTGTTTTTT
CDR3: CASSLGQGVGKLFF

length: 16
D: -
J: TRBJ2-3
size: few
V: TRBV5-1
DNA: TGCGCCAGCAGCTTGGTTGACGGGTTAGGCACAGATACGCAGTATTTT
CDR3: CASSLVDGLGTDTQYF

length: 14
D: -
J: TRBJ1-2
size: -
V: TRBV4-2
DNA: TGTGCCAGCAGCAAGGAGGATATTCCGAATGGCTACACCTTC
CDR3: CASSKEDIPNGYTF

length: 12
D: -
J: TRBJ2-3
size: -
V: TRBV25-1
DNA: TGTGCCAGCGGAATGACGGGACTGGGGCAGTATTTT
CDR3: CASGMTGLGQYF

length: 12
D: TRBD2
J: TRBJ2-5
size: -
V: TRBV6-6
DNA: TGTGCCAGCAGTCGGGGGGAAGAGACCCAGTACTTC
CDR3: CASSRGEETQYF

length: 12
D: -
J: TRBJ2-7
size: once
V: TRBV11-2
DNA: TGTGCCAGCAGCTTAGTCCTCAGCGAGCAGTACTTC
CDR3: CASSLVLSEQYF

length: 16
D: TRBD2
J: TRBJ2-3
size: -
V: TRBV6-6
DNA: TGTGCCAGCAGTTACTCCAGCGGGGGTTTCTCAGATACGCAGTATTTT
CDR3: CASSYSSGGFSDTQYF

length: 15
D: TRBD2
J: TRBJ2-5
size: few
V: TRBV5-1
DNA: TGCGCCAGCAGGTCCGGGGGGGGCCTCCAAGAGACCCAGTACTTC
CDR3: CASRSGGGLQETQYF

length: 13
D: TRBD1
J: TRBJ2-7
size: -
V: TRBV27
DNA: TGTGCCAGCAGCAAGACAGGGAACTACGAGCAGTACTTC
CDR3: CASSKTGNYEQYF

length: 12
D: -
J: TRBJ2-7
size: -
V: TRBV7-6
DNA: TGTGCCAGCAGGCGGTTCTCCTACGAGCAGTACTTC
CDR3: CASRRFSYEQYF

length: 16
D: -
J: TRBJ1-3
size: few
V: TRBV4-1
DNA: TGCGCCAGCAGCCAAGATAAGGGGCTCTCTGGAAACACCATATATTTT
CDR3: CASSQDKGLSGNTIYF

length: 13
D: -
J: TRBJ1-2
size: once
V: TRBV30
DNA: TGTGCCTGGAGGGCAGGGGTGAACTATGGCTACACCTTC
CDR3: CAWRAGVNYGYTF

length: 16
D: -
J: TRBJ2-2
size: -
V: TRBV5-1
DNA: TGCGCCAGCAGCTTGGGCCCCCAGGGGCACACCGGGGAGCTGTTTTTT
CDR3: CASSLGPQGHTGELFF

length: 14
D: -
J: TRBJ1-3
size: -
V: TRBV5-1
DNA: TGCGCCAGCAGCTTGGTAGACTCTGGAAACACCATATATTTT
CDR3: CASSLVDSGNTIYF

length: 15
D: -
J: TRBJ1-2
size: -
V: TRBV4-1
DNA: TGCGCCAGCAGCCAAGATGGCAGGTCAAACTATGGCTACACCTTC
CDR3: CASSQDGRSNYGYTF

length: 16
D: TRBD2
J: TRBJ2-6
size: -
V: TRBV5-4
DNA: TGTGCCAGCAGCTTGGGTAGCGGGATTGGGGCCAACGTCCTGACTTTC
CDR3: CASSLGSGIGANVLTF

length: 16
D: -
J: TRBJ1-2
size: -
V: TRBV6-4
DNA: TGTGCCAGCAGTGACTTCCCGTTCGGAGCGCGCTATGGCTACACCTTC
CDR3: CASSDFPFGARYGYTF

length: 13
D: -
J: TRBJ2-5
size: -
V: TRBV2
DNA: TGTGCCAGCAGTGCGGAGGGGTGGGAGACCCAGTACTTC
CDR3: CASSAEGWETQYF

length: 17
D: -
J: TRBJ2-1
size: -
V: TRBV4-1
DNA: TGCGCCAGCAGCCTCGAACCCGGGTCTTCCTCGAGAGATGAGCAGTTCTTC
CDR3: CASSLEPGSSSRDEQFF

length: 17
D: TRBD2
J: TRBJ2-7
size: -
V: TRBV4-2
DNA: TGTGCCAGCAGCCACCAAGCTCGGGGGGGGCTAAACAACGAGCAGTACTTC
CDR3: CASSHQARGGLNNEQYF

length: 14
D: TRBD1
J: TRBJ1-1
size: -
V: TRBV18
DNA: TGTGCCAGCTCACCACTAGACAGGGACACTGAAGCTTTCTTT
CDR3: CASSPLDRDTEAFF

length: 11
D: TRBD1
J: TRBJ2-3
size: -
V: TRBV20-1
DNA: TGCAGTGCCCAGGGGGATGATACGCAGTATTTT
CDR3: CSAQGDDTQYF

length: 17
D: TRBD2
J: TRBJ2-3
size: -
V: TRBV5-1
DNA: TGCGCCAGCAGCTCTACTACTAGCGGGGGGGTGACAGATACGCAGTATTTT
CDR3: CASSSTTSGGVTDTQYF

length: 16
D: -
J: TRBJ2-3
size: few
V: TRBV11-2
DNA: TGTGCCAGCAGCTCTAGCCCCCGCCCTGCAACAGATACGCAGTATTTT
CDR3: CASSSSPRPATDTQYF

length: 15
D: -
J: TRBJ2-1
size: once
V: TRBV7-9
DNA: TGTGCCAGCAGCTTAGTGGTTCGGGAGTACAATGAGCAGTTCTTC
CDR3: CASSLVVREYNEQFF

length: 12
D: -
J: TRBJ2-1
size: -
V: TRBV10-3
DNA: TGTGCCATCAGTGAGAGGGAGCGTGAGCAGTTCTTC
CDR3: CAISEREREQFF

length: 16
D: TRBD2
J: TRBJ2-7
size: -
V: TRBV30
DNA: TGTGCCTGGAAAGGACTAGCGGGGGTAGAAGGGTACGAGCAGTACTTC
CDR3: CAWKGLAGVEGYEQYF

length: 11
D: TRBD1
J: TRBJ2-4
size: -
V: TRBV2
DNA: TGTGCCAGACAGGGGAAAGACATTCAGTACTTC
CDR3: CARQGKDIQYF

length: 14
D: TRBD2
J: TRBJ2-1
size: -
V: TRBV27
DNA: TGTGCCAGCGGGCGCAGCGGGGGATACAATGAGCAGTTCTTC
CDR3: CASGRSGGYNEQFF

length: 15
D: -
J: TRBJ1-2
size: -
V: TRBV9
DNA: TGTGCCAGCAGCGTAGCTGACAGACCTAACTATGGCTACACCTTC
CDR3: CASSVADRPNYGYTF

length: 15
D: -
J: TRBJ2-1
size: -
V: TRBV5-8
DNA: TGTGCCAGCAGCTTTCCCCGGGAGCTGCTGAATGAGCAGTTCTTC
CDR3: CASSFPRELLNEQFF

length: 16
D: TRBD1
J: TRBJ2-7
size: -
V: TRBV19
DNA: TGTGCCAGCAGTCCTCCGAGATGGCAGGGGGATAACGAGCAGTACTTC
CDR3: CASSPPRWQGDNEQYF

length: 13
D: -
J: TRBJ2-2
size: -
V: TRBV30
DNA: TGTGCCTGGGAGGCCCCGAACACCGGGGAGCTGTTTTTT
CDR3: CAWEAPNTGELFF

length: 15
D: TRBD2
J: TRBJ2-5
size: -
V: TRBV30
DNA: TGTGCCTGGAACGTACTAGCGGGGGGTGGAGAGACCCAGTACTTC
CDR3: CAWNVLAGGGETQYF